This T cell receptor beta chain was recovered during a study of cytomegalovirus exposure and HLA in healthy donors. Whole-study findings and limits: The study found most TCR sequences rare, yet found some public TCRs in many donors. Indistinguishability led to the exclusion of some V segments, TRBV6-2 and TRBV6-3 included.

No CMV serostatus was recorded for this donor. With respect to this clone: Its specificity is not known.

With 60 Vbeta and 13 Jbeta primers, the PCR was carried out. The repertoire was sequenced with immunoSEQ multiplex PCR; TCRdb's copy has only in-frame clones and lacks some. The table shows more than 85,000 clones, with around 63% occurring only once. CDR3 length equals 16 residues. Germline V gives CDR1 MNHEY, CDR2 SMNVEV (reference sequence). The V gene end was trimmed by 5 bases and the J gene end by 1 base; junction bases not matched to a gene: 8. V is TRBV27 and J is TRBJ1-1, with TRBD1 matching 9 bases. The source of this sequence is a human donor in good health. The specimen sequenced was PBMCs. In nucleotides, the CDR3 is TGTGCCAGCAGTCGCCGGGACAGGGAGGGGAACACTGAAGCTTTCTTT. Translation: CASSRRDREGNTEAFF.